Below, 12 T cell receptor beta chains from the same sample are listed, as sequenced in a study of shared clonotypes between healthy human individuals. The protocol was immunoSEQ multiplex PCR, while the TCRdb copy is restricted to in-frame clones and leaves out a portion. Among millions of clones listed, approximately 90% were seen once. Sequenced input: naive CD4+ T cells sorted from blood. Subset in this sample: CD45RA+ positively selected. These receptors were taken from a man between 18 and 29 years old in good health.

V gene TRBV5-4 combines with J gene TRBJ2-1; 10 nucleotides agree with TRBD1. The junction had 9 bases not matched to a gene; V was cut back by 5 bases and J by 4 bases. CDR1 SGHNT and CDR2 YYREEE come from the germline V gene (reference sequence). The CDR3 runs 16 residues. The CDR3 loop reads CASRNPGTGAYNEQFF. The CDR3 DNA reads as TGTGCCAGCAGGAACCCCGGGACAGGGGCGTACAATGAGCAGTTCTTC. Together with reference TRBV5-4 and TRBJ2-1, the CDR3 gives the full variable domain: ETGVTQSPTHLIKTRGQQVTLRCSSQSGHNTVSWYQQALGQGPQFIFQYYREEENGRGNFPPRFSGLQFPNYSSELNVNALELDDSALYLCASRNPGTGAYNEQFFGPGTRLTVL.

This chain links TRBV29-1 with TRBJ1-2, with TRBD1 as a possible D gene (6 bases). Germline V gene lookup returns CDR1 SQVTM and CDR2 ANQGSEA. This CDR3 spans 13 amino acids. V shed 7 bases and J shed 6 bases, with 18 bases lying between them. DNA for the CDR3: TGCAGCGCACCCCACAGGGAGGAGAATGGCTACACCTTC. It encodes CSAPHREENGYTF. Full variable domain (rest looked up from reference TRBV29-1 and TRBJ1-2): SAVISQKPSRDICQRGTSLTIQCQVDSQVTMMFWYRQQPGQSLTLIATANQGSEATYESGFVIDKFPISRPNLTFSTLTVSNMSPEDSSIYLCSAPHREENGYTFGSGTRLTVV.

As regards this clone: An end of the junction does not agree with germline; a read error may underlie this. This chain connects TRBV30 to TRBJ1-1, with a possible D match to TRBD1 (5 bases). Germline CDR1 GTSNPN, CDR2 SVGIG (reference sequence). The CDR3 is 13 amino acids. The CDR3 loop is CARRAGPRTEAFF. The CDR3 nucleotides are TGTGCCCGGAGGGCAGGGCCACGCACTGAAGCTTTCTTT.

The chain carries TRBV2 and TRBJ2-5; D unresolved. The V gene lost 1 base and the J gene lost 1 base, with 10 bases spanning the gap. The CDR3 sequence is 15 residues long. Per germline, CDR1 SNHLY and CDR2 FYNNEI. The CDR3 here is CASSEDRWAQETQYF. The CDR3 region has the DNA TGTGCCAGCAGTGAAGACCGATGGGCCCAAGAGACCCAGTACTTC.

The chain couples TRBV10-3 to TRBJ2-2; D is unclear. The CDR3 loop spans 16 amino acids. Germline V gene lookup returns CDR1 ENHRY and CDR2 SYGVKD. With 5 bases removed from V and 2 bases from J, the gap between germline ends came to 15 bases. This chain's CDR3 is CAISLTPTPNTGELFF. The CDR3 DNA is TGTGCCATCAGTTTGACCCCGACACCTAACACCGGGGAGCTGTTTTTT.

The chain links TRBV5-8 to TRBJ2-3; D is perhaps TRBD1 or TRBD2 (6 bases each). The ends were cut back, 5 bases at V and 3 bases at J, with 16 bases in the middle. Germline-derived CDR1 and CDR2 are SGHTS and YDEGEE. The CDR3 runs 15 residues. CDR3: CASSQGRAGTDTQYF. Written as DNA, the CDR3 is TGTGCCAGCAGTCAGGGGAGAGCGGGTACAGATACGCAGTATTTT.

V gene TRBV7-2 combines with J gene TRBJ2-7; 7 positions match TRBD1. The CDR3 length is 13 residues. Germline-derived CDR1 and CDR2 are SGHTA and FQGNSA. Trimming removed 6 bases from V and 5 bases from J; junction bases left unmatched: 7. CDR3 sequence: CASRTGSSNEQYF. DNA of the CDR3: TGTGCCAGCAGGACAGGGAGTTCGAACGAGCAGTACTTC. The whole variable domain, filled in from reference TRBV7-2 and TRBJ2-7, reads GAGVSQSPSNKVTEKGKDVELRCDPISGHTALYWYRQSLGQGLEFLIYFQGNSAPDKSGLPSDRFSAERTGGSVSTLTIQRTQQEDSAVYLCASRTGSSNEQYFGPGTRLTVT.

The chain is built from TRBV23-1 and TRBJ1-5, with 7 bases identical to TRBD1. TRBV23-1 has ORF status, its function being uncertain. This CDR3 is built from 14 residues. V gave up 6 bases and J gave up 3 bases; unmatched junction bases: 5. The CDR3 DNA reads as TGCGCCAGCAGGCCGGACAGGTACAATCAGCCCCAGCATTTT. It is translated as CASRPDRYNQPQHF.

Comment on this clone: Other DNA variants within this sample encode the same CDR3. The chain links TRBV5-1 to TRBJ2-5, with D tentatively TRBD1 (7 bases). The CDR3 consists of 14 residues. Germline loops: CDR1 SGHRS, CDR2 YFSETQ. Trimming left V 4 bases short and J 2 bases short, with 12 bases between. The CDR3 bases are TGCGCCAGCAGCCCAGGGGGAGGTCAAGAGACCCAGTACTTC. Protein sequence: CASSPGGGQETQYF.

The CDR3 loop reads CASSPEGRGFSYNEQFF. The CDR3, as DNA: TGCGCCAGCAGCCCAGAGGGCAGGGGGTTCTCCTACAATGAGCAGTTCTTC. J is TRBJ2-1 and V is TRBV4-1; 7 bases match TRBD1. In germline, CDR1 is MGHRA, CDR2 YSYEKL. Trimming cost V 4 bases and J 0 bases; bases outside gene matches: 9. This CDR3 is 17 amino acids long.

The J gene is TRBJ2-5, the V gene TRBV5-5; D unclear. This CDR3 comprises 14 residues. Trimming took off 1 base at V and 5 bases at J, with 12 bases between the two ends. Germline V lookup: CDR1 SGHKS, CDR2 YYEKEE (reference sequence). CDR3 region: CASSLFGPGETQYF. CDR3 bases: TGTGCCAGCAGCTTGTTTGGCCCCGGGGAGACCCAGTACTTC.

The chain employs TRBV18 and TRBJ2-3; D is unclear. This CDR3 has 14 amino acids. Germline CDR1 KGHSH, CDR2 LQKENI. Trimming shortened V by 4 bases and J by 2 bases, and 10 bases separated the two germline ends. CDR3 sequence reads: CASSLQVLTDTQYF. Written as DNA, the CDR3 is TGTGCCAGCTCACTTCAAGTCCTCACAGATACGCAGTATTTT.